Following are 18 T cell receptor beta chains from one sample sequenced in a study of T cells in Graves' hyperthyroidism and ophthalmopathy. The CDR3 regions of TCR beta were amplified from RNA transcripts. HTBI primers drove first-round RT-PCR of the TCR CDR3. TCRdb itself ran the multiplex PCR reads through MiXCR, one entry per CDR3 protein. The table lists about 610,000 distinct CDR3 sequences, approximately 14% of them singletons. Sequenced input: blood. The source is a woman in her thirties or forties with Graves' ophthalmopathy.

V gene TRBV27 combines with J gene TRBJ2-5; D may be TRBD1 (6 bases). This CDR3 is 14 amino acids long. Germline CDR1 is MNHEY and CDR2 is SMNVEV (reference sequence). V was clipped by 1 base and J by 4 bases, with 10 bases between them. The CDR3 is CASSLYRDRETQYF. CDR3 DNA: TGTGCCAGCAGTTTATACAGGGACCGAGAGACCCAGTACTTC.

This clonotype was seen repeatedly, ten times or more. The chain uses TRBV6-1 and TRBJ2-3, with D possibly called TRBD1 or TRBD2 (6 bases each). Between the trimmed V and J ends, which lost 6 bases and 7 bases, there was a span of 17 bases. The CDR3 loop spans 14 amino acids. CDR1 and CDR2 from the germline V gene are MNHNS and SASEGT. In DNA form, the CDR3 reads TGTGCCAGCAGGACCCCCGGGGGCCTAAATACGCAGTATTTT. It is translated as CASRTPGGLNTQYF.

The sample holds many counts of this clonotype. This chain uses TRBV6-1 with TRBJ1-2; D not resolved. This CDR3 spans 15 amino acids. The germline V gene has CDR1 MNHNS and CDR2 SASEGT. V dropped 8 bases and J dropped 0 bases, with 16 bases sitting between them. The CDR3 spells CASRPGPVANYGYTF. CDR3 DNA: TGTGCCAGCCGCCCAGGACCGGTAGCTAACTATGGCTACACCTTC.

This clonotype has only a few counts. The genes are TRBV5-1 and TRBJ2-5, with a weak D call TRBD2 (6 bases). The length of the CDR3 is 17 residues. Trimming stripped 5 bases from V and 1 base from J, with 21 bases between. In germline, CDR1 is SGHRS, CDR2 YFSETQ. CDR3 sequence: CASSFSPRASAQETQYF. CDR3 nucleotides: TGCGCCAGCAGTTTTTCCCCCCGAGCTAGCGCCCAAGAGACCCAGTACTTC.

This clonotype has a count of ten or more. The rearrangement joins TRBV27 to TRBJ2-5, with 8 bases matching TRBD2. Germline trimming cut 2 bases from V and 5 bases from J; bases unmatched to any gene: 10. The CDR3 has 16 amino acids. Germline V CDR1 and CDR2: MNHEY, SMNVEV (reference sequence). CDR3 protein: CASSLIPGKRGETQYF. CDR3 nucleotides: TGTGCCAGCAGTTTAATCCCCGGCAAGCGGGGGGAGACCCAGTACTTC.

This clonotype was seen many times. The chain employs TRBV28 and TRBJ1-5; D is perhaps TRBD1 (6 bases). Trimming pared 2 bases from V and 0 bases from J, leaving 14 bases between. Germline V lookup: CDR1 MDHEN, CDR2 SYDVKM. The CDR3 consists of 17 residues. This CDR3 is CASSLEEGGYSNQPQHF. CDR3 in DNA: TGTGCCAGCAGTTTAGAAGAGGGGGGGTATAGCAATCAGCCCCAGCATTTT.

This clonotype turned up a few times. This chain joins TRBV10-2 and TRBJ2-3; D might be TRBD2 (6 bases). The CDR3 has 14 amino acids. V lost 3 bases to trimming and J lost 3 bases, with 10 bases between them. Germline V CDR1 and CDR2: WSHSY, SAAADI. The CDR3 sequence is CASSDSGVTDTQYF. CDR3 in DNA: TGCGCCAGCAGTGATTCGGGGGTGACAGATACGCAGTATTTT.

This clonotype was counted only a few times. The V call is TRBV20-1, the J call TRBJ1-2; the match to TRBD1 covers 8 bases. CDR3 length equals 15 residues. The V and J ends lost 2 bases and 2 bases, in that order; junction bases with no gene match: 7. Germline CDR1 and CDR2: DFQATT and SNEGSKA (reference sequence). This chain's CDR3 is CSARSRQGTNYGYTF. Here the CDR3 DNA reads TGCAGTGCTAGATCCCGACAGGGGACGAACTATGGCTACACCTTC.

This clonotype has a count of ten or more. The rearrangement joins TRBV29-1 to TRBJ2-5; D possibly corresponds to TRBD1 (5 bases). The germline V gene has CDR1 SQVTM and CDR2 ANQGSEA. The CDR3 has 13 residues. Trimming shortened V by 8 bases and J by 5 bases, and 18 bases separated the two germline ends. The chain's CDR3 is CSTQDILGETQYF. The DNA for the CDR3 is TGCAGCACTCAGGACATCTTGGGGGAGACCCAGTACTTC.

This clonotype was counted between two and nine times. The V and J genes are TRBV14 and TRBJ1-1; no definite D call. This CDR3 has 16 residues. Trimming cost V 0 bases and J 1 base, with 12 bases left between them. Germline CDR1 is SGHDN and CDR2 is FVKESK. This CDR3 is CASSQDLETSNTEAFF. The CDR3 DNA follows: TGTGCCAGCAGCCAAGATCTAGAGACCTCGAACACTGAAGCTTTCTTT.

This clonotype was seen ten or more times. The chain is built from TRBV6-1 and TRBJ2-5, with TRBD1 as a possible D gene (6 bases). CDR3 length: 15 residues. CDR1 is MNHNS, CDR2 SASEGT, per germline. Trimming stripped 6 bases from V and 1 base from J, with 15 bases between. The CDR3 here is CASRLPDRFQETQYF. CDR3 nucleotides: TGTGCCAGCAGACTTCCGGACAGATTCCAAGAGACCCAGTACTTC.

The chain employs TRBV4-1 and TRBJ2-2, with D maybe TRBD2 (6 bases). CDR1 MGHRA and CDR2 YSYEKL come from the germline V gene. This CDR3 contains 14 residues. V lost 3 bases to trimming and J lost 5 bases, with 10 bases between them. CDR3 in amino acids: CASSQEGRTGELFF. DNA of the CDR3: TGCGCCAGCAGCCAGGAGGGTCGGACCGGGGAGCTGTTTTTT.

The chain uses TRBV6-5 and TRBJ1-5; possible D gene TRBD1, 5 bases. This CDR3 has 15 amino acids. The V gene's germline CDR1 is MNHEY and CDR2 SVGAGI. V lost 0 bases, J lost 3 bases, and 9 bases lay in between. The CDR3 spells CASSYSDGANQPQHF. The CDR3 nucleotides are TGTGCCAGCAGTTACTCCGACGGGGCCAATCAGCCCCAGCATTTT.

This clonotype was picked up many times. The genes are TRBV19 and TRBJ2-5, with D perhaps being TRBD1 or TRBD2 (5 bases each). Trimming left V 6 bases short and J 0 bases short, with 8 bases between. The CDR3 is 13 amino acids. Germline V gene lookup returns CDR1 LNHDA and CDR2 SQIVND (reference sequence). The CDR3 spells CASSRDHQETQYF. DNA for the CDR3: TGTGCCAGTAGCCGGGACCACCAAGAGACCCAGTACTTC.

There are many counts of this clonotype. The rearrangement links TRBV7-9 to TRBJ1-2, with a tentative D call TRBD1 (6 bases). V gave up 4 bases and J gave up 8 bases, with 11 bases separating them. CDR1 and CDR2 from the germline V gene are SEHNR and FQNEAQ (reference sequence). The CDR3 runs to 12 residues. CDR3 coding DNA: TGTGCCAGCAGCTCAGGGGAAGACGGCTACACCTTC. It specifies CASSSGEDGYTF.

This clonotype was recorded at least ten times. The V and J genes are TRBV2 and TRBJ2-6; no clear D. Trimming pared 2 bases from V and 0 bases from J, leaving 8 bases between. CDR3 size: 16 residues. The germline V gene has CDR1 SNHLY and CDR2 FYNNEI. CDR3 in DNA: TGTGCCAGCAGTGAATGGGTCAGCTCTGGGGCCAACGTCCTGACTTTC. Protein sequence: CASSEWVSSGANVLTF.

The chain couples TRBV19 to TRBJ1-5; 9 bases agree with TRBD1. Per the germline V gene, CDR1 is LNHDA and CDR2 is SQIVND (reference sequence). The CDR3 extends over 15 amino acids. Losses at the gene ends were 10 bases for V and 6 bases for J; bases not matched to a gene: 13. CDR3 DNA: TGTGCCACTGGAAAGGGACAGGGTTCCCTTCAGCCCCAGCATTTT. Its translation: CATGKGQGSLQPQHF.

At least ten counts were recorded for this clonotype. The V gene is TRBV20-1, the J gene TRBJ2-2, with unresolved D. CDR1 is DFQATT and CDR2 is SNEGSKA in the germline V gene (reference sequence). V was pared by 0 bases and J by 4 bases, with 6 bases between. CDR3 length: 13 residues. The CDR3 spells CSAREIATGELFF. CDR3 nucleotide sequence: TGCAGTGCTAGAGAGATCGCCACCGGGGAGCTGTTTTTT.